The clone carrying this T cell receptor (beta chain) was detected a few times. The sample belongs to a study of T cells in Graves' hyperthyroidism and ophthalmopathy. TCR beta CDR3 region amplification was performed from RNA transcripts. The TCR CDR3 was amplified in a first-round RT-PCR using the HTBI primer set. TCRdb passed the multiplex PCR reads through MiXCR, listing each CDR3 protein once. The top ten hold about 18% of the sample, which has around 580,000 distinct CDR3 sequences, roughly a sixth seen once. V was clipped by 7 bases and J by 2 bases, with 13 bases between them. Germline V gene lookup returns CDR1 SGHRS and CDR2 YFSETQ. The CDR3 is 14 amino acids.

This TCR came from a woman aged 18-29 years with Graves' hyperthyroidism. This rearrangement joins TRBV5-1 to TRBJ2-1; tentative D call: TRBD1 (8 bases). Material: blood. CDR3 in amino acids: CASQQGGAYNEQFF. The CDR3 DNA is TGCGCCAGCCAACAGGGGGGGGCCTACAATGAGCAGTTCTTC.